The rows below give T cell receptor beta chains drawn from one sample of a study of blood T cells in healthy people across ages. TCRdb reprocessed the 5' RACE reads via MiXCR and lists one record per CDR3 protein. In the table there are about 500,000 distinct CDR3 sequences, around 24% of which are singletons. This sample was shared with a second study, whose subject was T cells of mothers and their children.

The specimen sequenced was blood. Receptor source: a boy aged 5-17 years in good health. CDR3s include the opening cysteine and the closing phenylalanine or tryptophan. Each record gives: V gene, clone size, J gene, D gene, CDR3 protein, CDR3 DNA. The D gene is left open where the match is weak. Some rows have no size entry. The others give once, few or many, or a class for an expanded clone.

>TRBV12-3/TRBV12-4|few|TRBJ2-7|-
CASSLTSGQKVYEQYF
TGTGCCAGCAGTTTAACCAGCGGGCAAAAGGTCTACGAGCAGTACTTC
>TRBV6-6|-|TRBJ2-5|-
CASSYAQPGAQYF
TGTGCCAGCAGTTACGCGCAGCCAGGGGCCCAGTACTTC
>TRBV20-1|few|TRBJ1-4|TRBD1
CSASQGAFNEKLFF
TGCAGTGCTAGCCAGGGGGCGTTTAATGAAAAACTGTTTTTT
>TRBV20-1|-|TRBJ2-1|TRBD2
CSAPGGTSGNNEQFF
TGCAGTGCTCCCGGAGGGACTAGCGGGAATAATGAGCAGTTCTTC
>TRBV19|once|TRBJ2-7|-
CASIYIGPSGDERYF
TGTGCCAGTATTTATATCGGGCCCAGTGGGGACGAGCGGTACTTC
>TRBV7-8|-|TRBJ2-5|-
CASSLTAQNKETQYF
TGTGCCAGCAGCTTGACAGCCCAAAACAAAGAGACCCAGTACTTC
>TRBV5-5|-|TRBJ1-1|-
CASRRDRGNTEAFF
TGTGCCAGCAGAAGGGACCGAGGGAACACTGAAGCTTTCTTT
>TRBV20-1|-|TRBJ2-1|-
CSARGRGISSYNEQFF
TGCAGTGCTAGAGGGCGCGGGATTAGCTCCTACAATGAGCAGTTCTTC
>TRBV6-5|-|TRBJ2-5|-
CASSYSAGLETQYF
TGTGCCAGCAGTTACTCTGCTGGGTTAGAGACCCAGTACTTC
>TRBV5-6|-|TRBJ2-7|-
CASTLFSGPYEQYF
TGTGCCAGCACCCTGTTTTCGGGGCCCTACGAGCAGTACTTC
>TRBV7-2|-|TRBJ1-6|TRBD1
CASSEAGGPSPLHF
TGTGCCAGCAGCGAGGCAGGGGGACCTTCACCCCTCCACTTT
>TRBV6-5|-|TRBJ2-5|-
CASHRDYQETQYF
TGTGCCAGTCACAGGGACTACCAAGAGACCCAGTACTTC
>TRBV28|many|TRBJ2-4|-
CASSFGGAKNIQYF
TGTGCCAGCAGTTTCGGAGGGGCCAAAAACATTCAGTACTTC
>TRBV7-6|few|TRBJ2-3|TRBD2
CASSLGSGSVVADTQYF
TGTGCCAGCAGCTTGGGTAGCGGGAGTGTGGTCGCAGATACGCAGTATTTT
>TRBV4-2|many|TRBJ2-1|-
CASSQEQGGPNEQFF
TGTGCCAGCAGCCAAGAACAGGGCGGACCAAATGAGCAGTTCTTC
>TRBV9|few|TRBJ2-1|-
CASSSGNSYNEQFF
TGTGCCAGCAGCTCGGGGAATTCCTACAATGAGCAGTTCTTC